A selection of T cell receptor beta chains follows, all from one sample in a study of T-cell memory formation after mild COVID-19. MiXCR was run by TCRdb on the 5' RACE reads, yielding one entry per CDR3 protein. The top ten clones hold under 2.5% of a sample with 130,000 to 150,000 distinct CDR3 sequences, 6% to 6.5% of them seen once. The sample consisted of PBMCs or a T cell subset sorted from them (not recorded which). These receptors were taken from an adult woman who had mild COVID-19 (a few samples of this study predate the infection). Cell type and time point are not known. Each CDR3 is given with its conserved first and last residue. Each record gives: D gene, V gene, clone size, J gene, CDR3 DNA, CDR3 protein. D genes are given only for firm matches. The size of a clone is reported for some rows only, either as once, few or many, or as a class for expanded clones.

d_gene: .
v_gene: TRBV23-1
abundance: few
j_gene: TRBJ2-2
CDR3nt: TGCGCCAGCAGTCAAGAGGGCGACTATACTACCACACGCACCGGGAGGGAGCTGTTTTTT
CDR3aa: CASSQEGDYTTTRTGRELFF

d_gene: .
v_gene: TRBV7-3
abundance: many
j_gene: TRBJ2-2
CDR3nt: TGTGCCAGCAGCCCCCGGGTCCAGGGGAGGGAGCTGTTTTTT
CDR3aa: CASSPRVQGRELFF

d_gene: .
v_gene: TRBV24-1
abundance: few
j_gene: TRBJ2-1
CDR3nt: TGTGCCACCAGTGACCGATCTAAAAGCGCCTCCTACAATGAGCAGTTCTTC
CDR3aa: CATSDRSKSASYNEQFF

d_gene: .
v_gene: TRBV3-1
abundance: few
j_gene: TRBJ1-1
CDR3nt: TGTGCCAGCAGCCAAGACAACAGAAACACTGAAGCTTTCTTT
CDR3aa: CASSQDNRNTEAFF

d_gene: .
v_gene: TRBV3-1
abundance: few
j_gene: TRBJ1-1
CDR3nt: TGTGCCAGCAGCCAAGGCAATCAGGTGCAAGCTTTCTTT
CDR3aa: CASSQGNQVQAFF

d_gene: TRBD1
v_gene: TRBV18
abundance: many
j_gene: TRBJ1-2
CDR3nt: TGTGCCAGCTCACCTCCCGACAGGGGACGTGGCTACACCTTC
CDR3aa: CASSPPDRGRGYTF

d_gene: TRBD2
v_gene: TRBV12-3/TRBV12-4
abundance: .
j_gene: TRBJ2-3
CDR3nt: TGTGCCAGCAGTCCGAACAGACTAGCTCGAAGCACAGATACGCAGTATTTT
CDR3aa: CASSPNRLARSTDTQYF

d_gene: .
v_gene: TRBV29-1
abundance: many
j_gene: TRBJ2-7
CDR3nt: TGCAGCGTTGAAGACAGCACCTACGAGCAGTACTTC
CDR3aa: CSVEDSTYEQYF

d_gene: .
v_gene: TRBV12-3/TRBV12-4
abundance: .
j_gene: TRBJ2-1
CDR3nt: TGTGCCAGCAGTCCCGTATCTTACAATGAGCAGTTCTTC
CDR3aa: CASSPVSYNEQFF

d_gene: TRBD1
v_gene: TRBV12-3/TRBV12-4
abundance: many
j_gene: TRBJ1-1
CDR3nt: TGTGCCAGCAGTAGACAGGGGCAGAACACTGAAGCTTTCTTT
CDR3aa: CASSRQGQNTEAFF

d_gene: TRBD1
v_gene: TRBV7-2
abundance: many
j_gene: TRBJ2-7
CDR3nt: TGTGCCAGCAGCTTCACGGACAGGGTAAGCTACGAGCAGTACTTC
CDR3aa: CASSFTDRVSYEQYF

d_gene: .
v_gene: TRBV24-1
abundance: few
j_gene: TRBJ2-1
CDR3nt: TGTGCCACCAGTGTACTCAATGAGCAGTTCTTC
CDR3aa: CATSVLNEQFF

d_gene: .
v_gene: TRBV5-1
abundance: few
j_gene: TRBJ2-1
CDR3nt: TGCGCCAGCAGCTTCGAGTGGGGGGGCGCAGACAATGAGCAGTTCTTC
CDR3aa: CASSFEWGGADNEQFF

d_gene: TRBD2
v_gene: TRBV7-9
abundance: many
j_gene: TRBJ2-2
CDR3nt: TGTGCCAGCAGCTTGGGACTAGCGGCCCGAGGAGGGACCGGGGAGCTGTTTTTT
CDR3aa: CASSLGLAARGGTGELFF

d_gene: .
v_gene: TRBV7-2
abundance: many
j_gene: TRBJ1-5
CDR3nt: TGTGCCAGCAGCAATCGAGGGGATCAGCCCCAGCATTTT
CDR3aa: CASSNRGDQPQHF

d_gene: .
v_gene: TRBV10-3
abundance: .
j_gene: TRBJ2-7
CDR3nt: TGTGCCATCAGTGAGGAGCGGAAAACCTACGAGCAGTACTTC
CDR3aa: CAISEERKTYEQYF

d_gene: .
v_gene: TRBV20-1
abundance: .
j_gene: TRBJ2-7
CDR3nt: TGCAGTGCTAGAATATCTCTAAGGGAAACCTACGAGCAGTACTTC
CDR3aa: CSARISLRETYEQYF

d_gene: .
v_gene: TRBV7-9
abundance: .
j_gene: TRBJ1-3
CDR3nt: TGTGCCAGCAGCCCCCAGGGACTTTACTCTGGAAACACCATATATTTT
CDR3aa: CASSPQGLYSGNTIYF

d_gene: .
v_gene: TRBV5-5
abundance: many
j_gene: TRBJ2-6
CDR3nt: TGTGCCAGCAGCGTAGCTCCAATATACAGGGCTGGGGCCAACGTCCTGACTTTC
CDR3aa: CASSVAPIYRAGANVLTF

d_gene: .
v_gene: TRBV27
abundance: .
j_gene: TRBJ1-2
CDR3nt: TGTGCCAGCAGCAGCCCCGGGACGGCCTATGGCTACACCTTC
CDR3aa: CASSSPGTAYGYTF

d_gene: TRBD2
v_gene: TRBV6-6
abundance: many
j_gene: TRBJ2-3
CDR3nt: TGTGCCAGCAGACCCGCACTAGCGCCGAGCACAGATACGCAGTATTTT
CDR3aa: CASRPALAPSTDTQYF

d_gene: .
v_gene: TRBV3-1
abundance: .
j_gene: TRBJ2-1
CDR3nt: TGTGCCAGCAGCCAAGGGGCTAGGGGTACAGAGACTGAGCAGTTCTTC
CDR3aa: CASSQGARGTETEQFF

d_gene: TRBD1
v_gene: TRBV6-2/TRBV6-3
abundance: .
j_gene: TRBJ2-7
CDR3nt: TGTGCCAGCAGTTACCCACCCTTCGGCCCCGGACAGGACGAGCAGTACTTC
CDR3aa: CASSYPPFGPGQDEQYF

d_gene: .
v_gene: TRBV19
abundance: .
j_gene: TRBJ2-7
CDR3nt: TGTGCCAGTAGTAGCAGAGACTCCTACGAGCAGTACTTC
CDR3aa: CASSSRDSYEQYF

d_gene: TRBD1
v_gene: TRBV12-3/TRBV12-4
abundance: many
j_gene: TRBJ2-3
CDR3nt: TGTGCCAGCAGTTTAGGTTGGGACAGGGCTCCAGATACGCAGTATTTT
CDR3aa: CASSLGWDRAPDTQYF

d_gene: .
v_gene: TRBV6-5
abundance: few
j_gene: TRBJ2-7
CDR3nt: TGTGCCAGCAGTTACGCATGGGGTTCCTACGAGCAGTACTTC
CDR3aa: CASSYAWGSYEQYF

d_gene: .
v_gene: TRBV7-2
abundance: many
j_gene: TRBJ2-7
CDR3nt: TGTGCCAGCAGCTCCACTCCTTGGGGCGAGCAGTACTTC
CDR3aa: CASSSTPWGEQYF

d_gene: .
v_gene: TRBV20-1
abundance: few
j_gene: TRBJ1-6
CDR3nt: TGCAGTGCTAGGGTAACCTATAATTCACCCCTCCACTTT
CDR3aa: CSARVTYNSPLHF

d_gene: .
v_gene: TRBV21-1
abundance: many
j_gene: TRBJ2-3
CDR3nt: TGTGCCAGCAGCAAAAGGCTCCGAGGGAGTAGCGGCACAGATACGCAGTATTTT
CDR3aa: CASSKRLRGSSGTDTQYF

d_gene: TRBD2
v_gene: TRBV20-1
abundance: many
j_gene: TRBJ2-5
CDR3nt: TGCAGTGCTAGTTTTAGCGGGAGATTAAAAGAGACCCAGTACTTC
CDR3aa: CSASFSGRLKETQYF

d_gene: .
v_gene: TRBV28
abundance: many
j_gene: TRBJ2-7
CDR3nt: TGTGCCAGCAGTTCCCCCATGACAGCCTACGAGCAGTACTTC
CDR3aa: CASSSPMTAYEQYF

d_gene: TRBD2
v_gene: TRBV12-3/TRBV12-4
abundance: many
j_gene: TRBJ2-3
CDR3nt: TGTGCCAGCCGTACTAGCGGGGGGGCAGATACGCAGTATTTT
CDR3aa: CASRTSGGADTQYF

d_gene: .
v_gene: TRBV12-3/TRBV12-4
abundance: few
j_gene: TRBJ2-4
CDR3nt: TGTGCCAGCAGCCTCTTTCCGGAGATTGGCATTCAGTACTTC
CDR3aa: CASSLFPEIGIQYF

d_gene: .
v_gene: TRBV3-1
abundance: .
j_gene: TRBJ1-3
CDR3nt: TGTGCCAGCAGCCAAGATGCCCTAGTGGGCTCTGGAAACACCATATATTTT
CDR3aa: CASSQDALVGSGNTIYF